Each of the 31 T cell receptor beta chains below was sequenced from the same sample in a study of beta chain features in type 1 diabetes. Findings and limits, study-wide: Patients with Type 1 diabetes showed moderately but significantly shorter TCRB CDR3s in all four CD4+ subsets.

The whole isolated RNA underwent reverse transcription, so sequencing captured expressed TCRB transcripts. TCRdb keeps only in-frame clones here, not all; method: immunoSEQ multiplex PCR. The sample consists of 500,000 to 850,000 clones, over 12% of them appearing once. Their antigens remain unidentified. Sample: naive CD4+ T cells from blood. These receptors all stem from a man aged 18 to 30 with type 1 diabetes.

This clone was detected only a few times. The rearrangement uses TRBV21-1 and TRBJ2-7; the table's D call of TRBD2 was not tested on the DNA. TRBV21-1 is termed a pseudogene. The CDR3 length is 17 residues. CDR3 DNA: TGTGCCAGCATCCCCCCTAAGAGAATAGCGGCGCCCTACGAGCAGTACTTC. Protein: CASIPPKRIAAPYEQYF.

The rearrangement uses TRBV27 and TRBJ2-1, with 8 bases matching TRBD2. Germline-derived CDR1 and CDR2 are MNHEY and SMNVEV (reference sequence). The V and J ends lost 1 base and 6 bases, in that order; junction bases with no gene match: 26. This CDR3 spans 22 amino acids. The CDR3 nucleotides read TGTGCCAGCAGTTTATGGGGTTTGCCGGGACTAGAAATTTGGGGGTCTTCCAATGAGCAGTTCTTC. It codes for CASSLWGLPGLEIWGSSNEQFF.

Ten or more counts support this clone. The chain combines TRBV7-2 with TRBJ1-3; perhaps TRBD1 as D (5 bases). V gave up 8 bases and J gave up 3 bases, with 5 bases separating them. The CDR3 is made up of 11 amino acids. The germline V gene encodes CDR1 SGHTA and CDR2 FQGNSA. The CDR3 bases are TGTGCCAGCGGGGGTGGAAACACCATATATTTT. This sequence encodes CASGGGNTIYF.

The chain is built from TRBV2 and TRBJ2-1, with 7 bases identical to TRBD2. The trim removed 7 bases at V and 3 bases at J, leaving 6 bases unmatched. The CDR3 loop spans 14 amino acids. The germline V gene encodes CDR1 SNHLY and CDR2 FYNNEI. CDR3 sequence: CASKSSGYYNEQFF. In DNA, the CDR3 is TGTGCCAGCAAGTCTAGCGGCTACTACAATGAGCAGTTCTTC.

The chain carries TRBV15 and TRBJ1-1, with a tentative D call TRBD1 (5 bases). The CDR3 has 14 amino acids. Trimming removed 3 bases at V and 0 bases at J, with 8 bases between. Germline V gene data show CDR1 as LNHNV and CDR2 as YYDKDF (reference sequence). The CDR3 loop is CATSSRQMNTEAFF. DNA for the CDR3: TGTGCCACCAGCAGCCGACAGATGAACACTGAAGCTTTCTTT.

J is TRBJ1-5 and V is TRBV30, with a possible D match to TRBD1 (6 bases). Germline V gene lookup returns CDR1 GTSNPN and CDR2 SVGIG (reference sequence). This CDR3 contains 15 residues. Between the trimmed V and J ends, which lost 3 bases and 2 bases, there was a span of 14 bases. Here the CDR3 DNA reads TGTGCCTGGAGGCTGGGGGCGCAGGGCAATCAGCCCCAGCATTTT. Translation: CAWRLGAQGNQPQHF. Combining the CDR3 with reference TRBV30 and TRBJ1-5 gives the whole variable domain SQTIHQWPATLVQPVGSPLSLECTVEGTSNPNLYWYRQAAGRGLQLLFYSVGIGQISSEVPQNLSASRPQDRQFILSSKKLLLSDSGFYLCAWRLGAQGNQPQHFGDGTRLSIL.

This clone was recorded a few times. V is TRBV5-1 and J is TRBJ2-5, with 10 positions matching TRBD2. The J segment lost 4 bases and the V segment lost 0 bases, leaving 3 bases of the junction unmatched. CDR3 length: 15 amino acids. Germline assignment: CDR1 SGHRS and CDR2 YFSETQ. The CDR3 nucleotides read TGCGCCAGCAGCTTGGCCTCTAGCGGGGGAGAGACCCAGTACTTC. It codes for CASSLASSGGETQYF. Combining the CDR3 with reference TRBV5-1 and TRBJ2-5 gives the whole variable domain KAGVTQTPRYLIKTRGQQVTLSCSPISGHRSVSWYQQTPGQGLQFLFEYFSETQRNKGNFPGRFSGRQFSNSRSEMNVSTLELGDSALYLCASSLASSGGETQYFGPGTRLLVL.

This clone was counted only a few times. Here the CDR3 reads CATSRARRGLNTEAFF. The CDR3 region has the DNA TGTGCCACCAGCAGAGCCCGGAGAGGCCTGAACACTGAAGCTTTCTTT. The genes are TRBV15 and TRBJ1-1; no firm D call. CDR1 is LNHNV, CDR2 YYDKDF, per germline (reference sequence). The length of the CDR3 is 16 residues. V lost 1 base to trimming and J lost 0 bases, with 12 bases between them.

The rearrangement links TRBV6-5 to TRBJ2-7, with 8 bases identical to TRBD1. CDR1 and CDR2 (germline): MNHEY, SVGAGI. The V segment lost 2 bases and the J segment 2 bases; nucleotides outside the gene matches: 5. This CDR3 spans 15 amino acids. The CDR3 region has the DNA TGTGCCAGCAGTTACGCGCCGGGACAGGCCTACGAGCAGTACTTC. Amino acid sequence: CASSYAPGQAYEQYF.

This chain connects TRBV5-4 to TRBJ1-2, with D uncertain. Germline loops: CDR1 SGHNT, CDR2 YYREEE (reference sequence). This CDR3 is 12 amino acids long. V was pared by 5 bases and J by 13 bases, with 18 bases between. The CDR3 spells CASSFSGRAFTF. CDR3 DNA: TGTGCCAGCAGTTTTTCAGGACGAGCTTTCACCTTC. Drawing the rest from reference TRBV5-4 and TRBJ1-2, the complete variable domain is ETGVTQSPTHLIKTRGQQVTLRCSSQSGHNTVSWYQQALGQGPQFIFQYYREEENGRGNFPPRFSGLQFPNYSSELNVNALELDDSALYLCASSFSGRAFTFGSGTRLTVV.

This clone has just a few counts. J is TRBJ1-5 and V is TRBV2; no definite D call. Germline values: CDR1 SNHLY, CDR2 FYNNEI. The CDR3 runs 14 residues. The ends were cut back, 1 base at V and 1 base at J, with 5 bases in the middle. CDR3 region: CASSEVQSNQPQHF. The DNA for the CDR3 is TGTGCCAGCAGTGAAGTACAGAGCAATCAGCCCCAGCATTTT.

CDR3 residues: CAWESSGNTIYF. CDR3 bases: TGTGCCTGGGAAAGCTCTGGAAACACCATATATTTT. V usage is TRBV30 and J usage is TRBJ1-3; D not resolved. Germline V lookup: CDR1 GTSNPN, CDR2 SVGIG (reference sequence). V was clipped by 5 bases and J by 0 bases, with 5 bases between them. CDR3 size: 12 residues.

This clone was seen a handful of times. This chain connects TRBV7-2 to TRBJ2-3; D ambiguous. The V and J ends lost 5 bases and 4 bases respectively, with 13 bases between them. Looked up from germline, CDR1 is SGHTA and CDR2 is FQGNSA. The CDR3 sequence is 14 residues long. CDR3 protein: CASSLPRIADTQYF. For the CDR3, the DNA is TGTGCCAGCAGCCTTCCTCGTATCGCAGATACGCAGTATTTT.

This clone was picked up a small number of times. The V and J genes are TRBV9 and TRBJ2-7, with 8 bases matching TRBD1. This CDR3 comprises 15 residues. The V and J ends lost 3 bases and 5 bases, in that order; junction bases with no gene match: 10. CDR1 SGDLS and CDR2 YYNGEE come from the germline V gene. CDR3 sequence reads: CASSAGQEKFDEQYF. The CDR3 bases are TGTGCCAGCAGCGCGGGACAGGAAAAATTCGACGAGCAGTACTTC.

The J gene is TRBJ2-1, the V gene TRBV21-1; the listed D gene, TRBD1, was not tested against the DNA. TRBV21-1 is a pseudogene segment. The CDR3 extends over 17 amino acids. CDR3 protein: CASSELKTRDSYNEQFF. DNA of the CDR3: TGTGCCAGCAGCGAACTAAAAACCAGGGATTCCTACAATGAGCAGTTCTTC.

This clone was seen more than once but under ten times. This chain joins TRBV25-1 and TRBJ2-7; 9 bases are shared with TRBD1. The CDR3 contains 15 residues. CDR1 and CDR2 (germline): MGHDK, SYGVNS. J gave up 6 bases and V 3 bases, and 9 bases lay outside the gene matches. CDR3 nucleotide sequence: TGTGCCAGCAGTGATCCCGGGACAGGGAGTTTCGAGCAGTACTTC. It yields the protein CASSDPGTGSFEQYF.

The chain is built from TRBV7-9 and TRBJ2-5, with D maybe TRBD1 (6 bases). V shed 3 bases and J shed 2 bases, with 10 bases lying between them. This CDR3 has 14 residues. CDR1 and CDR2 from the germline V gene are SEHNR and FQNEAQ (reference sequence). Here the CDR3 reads CASSFRDNQETQYF. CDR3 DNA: TGTGCCAGCAGCTTCCGGGACAATCAAGAGACCCAGTACTTC.

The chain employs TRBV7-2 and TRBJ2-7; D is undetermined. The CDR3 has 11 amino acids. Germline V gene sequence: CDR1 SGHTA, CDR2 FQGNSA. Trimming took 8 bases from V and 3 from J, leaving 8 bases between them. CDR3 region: CASGHFYEQYF. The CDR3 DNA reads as TGTGCCAGCGGTCACTTCTACGAGCAGTACTTC.

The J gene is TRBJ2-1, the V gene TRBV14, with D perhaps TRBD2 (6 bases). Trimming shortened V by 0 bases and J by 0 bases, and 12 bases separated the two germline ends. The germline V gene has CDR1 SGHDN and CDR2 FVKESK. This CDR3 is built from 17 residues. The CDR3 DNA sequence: TGTGCCAGCAGCCAAGATTGGGGGACTTACTCCTACAATGAGCAGTTCTTC. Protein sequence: CASSQDWGTYSYNEQFF.

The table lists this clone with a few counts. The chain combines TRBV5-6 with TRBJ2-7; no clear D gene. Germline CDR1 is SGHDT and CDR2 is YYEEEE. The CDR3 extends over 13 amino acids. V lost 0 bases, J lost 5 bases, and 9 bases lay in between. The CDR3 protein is CASSLDRADEQYF. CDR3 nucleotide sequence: TGTGCCAGCAGCTTGGATAGAGCCGACGAGCAGTACTTC.

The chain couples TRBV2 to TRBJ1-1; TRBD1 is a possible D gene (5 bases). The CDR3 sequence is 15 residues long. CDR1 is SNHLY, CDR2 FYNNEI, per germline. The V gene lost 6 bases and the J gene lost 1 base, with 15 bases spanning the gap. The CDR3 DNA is TGTGCCAGCAGGTTCGGGGGTCAGGCGAACACTGAAGCTTTCTTT. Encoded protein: CASRFGGQANTEAFF.

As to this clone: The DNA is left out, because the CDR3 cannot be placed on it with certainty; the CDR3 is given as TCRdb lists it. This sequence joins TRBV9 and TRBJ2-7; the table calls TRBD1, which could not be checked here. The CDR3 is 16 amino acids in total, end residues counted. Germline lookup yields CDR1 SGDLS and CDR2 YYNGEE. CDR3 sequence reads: CASSVGFGTTTYEQHF.

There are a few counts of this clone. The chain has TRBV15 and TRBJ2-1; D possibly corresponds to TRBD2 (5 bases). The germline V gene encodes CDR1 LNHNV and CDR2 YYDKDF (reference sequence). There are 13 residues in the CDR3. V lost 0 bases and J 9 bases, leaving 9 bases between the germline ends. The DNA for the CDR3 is TGTGCCACCAGCAGAGAAAGACTAACTGAGCAGTTCTTC. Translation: CATSRERLTEQFF. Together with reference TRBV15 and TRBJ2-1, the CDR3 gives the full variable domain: DAMVIQNPRYQVTQFGKPVTLSCSQTLNHNVMYWYQQKSSQAPKLLFHYYDKDFNNEADTPDNFQSRRPNTSFCFLDIRSPGLGDTAMYLCATSRERLTEQFFGPGTRLTVL.

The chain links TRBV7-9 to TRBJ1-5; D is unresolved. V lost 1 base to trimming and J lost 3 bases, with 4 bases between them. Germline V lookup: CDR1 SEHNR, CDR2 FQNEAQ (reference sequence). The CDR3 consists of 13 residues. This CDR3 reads CASSLGNNQPQHF. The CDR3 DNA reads TGTGCCAGCAGCTTAGGGAACAATCAGCCCCAGCATTTT.

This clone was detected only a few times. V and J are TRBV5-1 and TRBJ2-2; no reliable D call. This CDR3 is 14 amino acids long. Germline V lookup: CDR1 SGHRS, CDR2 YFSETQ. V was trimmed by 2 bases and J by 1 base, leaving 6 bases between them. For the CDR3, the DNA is TGCGCCAGCAGCTTAAGCATGAACACCGGGGAGCTGTTTTTT. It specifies CASSLSMNTGELFF.

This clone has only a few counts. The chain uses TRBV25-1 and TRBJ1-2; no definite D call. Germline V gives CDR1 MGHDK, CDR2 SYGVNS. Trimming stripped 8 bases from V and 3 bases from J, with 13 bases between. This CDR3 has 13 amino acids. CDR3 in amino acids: CASCPSTYYGYTF. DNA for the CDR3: TGTGCCAGCTGTCCTAGTACCTACTATGGCTACACCTTC.

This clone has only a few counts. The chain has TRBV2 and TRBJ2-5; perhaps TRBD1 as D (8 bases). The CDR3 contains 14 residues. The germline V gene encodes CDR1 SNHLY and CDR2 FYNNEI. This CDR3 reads CAARTGRARETQYF. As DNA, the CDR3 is TGTGCGGCGCGGACAGGGAGGGCTCGAGAGACCCAGTACTTC.

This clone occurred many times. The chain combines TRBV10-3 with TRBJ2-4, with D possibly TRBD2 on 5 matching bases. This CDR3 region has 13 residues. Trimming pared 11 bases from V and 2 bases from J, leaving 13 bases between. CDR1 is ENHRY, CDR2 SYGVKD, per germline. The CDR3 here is CAAQAETKNIQYF. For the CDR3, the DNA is TGTGCCGCCCAAGCGGAGACCAAAAACATTCAGTACTTC.

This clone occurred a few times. CDR3 sequence: CASSPSSGSSTDTQYF. DNA for the CDR3: TGCGCCAGCAGCCCGTCTAGCGGTTCTAGCACAGATACGCAGTATTTT. The chain has TRBV5-1 and TRBJ2-3, with 7 nucleotides matching TRBD2. Germline V gives CDR1 SGHRS, CDR2 YFSETQ. The CDR3 consists of 16 residues. The trim removed 4 bases at V and 0 bases at J, leaving 8 bases unmatched.

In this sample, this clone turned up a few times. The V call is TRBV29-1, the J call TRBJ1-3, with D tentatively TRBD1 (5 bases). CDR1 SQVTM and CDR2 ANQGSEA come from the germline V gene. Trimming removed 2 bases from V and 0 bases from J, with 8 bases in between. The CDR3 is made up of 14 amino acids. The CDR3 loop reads CSVEQGYSGNTIYF. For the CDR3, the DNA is TGCAGCGTTGAACAGGGATACTCTGGAAACACCATATATTTT.

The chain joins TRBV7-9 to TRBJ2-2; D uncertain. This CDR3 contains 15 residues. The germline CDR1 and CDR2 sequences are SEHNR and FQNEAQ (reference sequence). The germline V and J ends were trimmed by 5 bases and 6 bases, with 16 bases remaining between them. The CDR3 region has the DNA TGTGCCAGCAGCCGCCGGGCCCCTTCGCCCGGGGAGCTGTTTTTT. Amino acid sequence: CASSRRAPSPGELFF.